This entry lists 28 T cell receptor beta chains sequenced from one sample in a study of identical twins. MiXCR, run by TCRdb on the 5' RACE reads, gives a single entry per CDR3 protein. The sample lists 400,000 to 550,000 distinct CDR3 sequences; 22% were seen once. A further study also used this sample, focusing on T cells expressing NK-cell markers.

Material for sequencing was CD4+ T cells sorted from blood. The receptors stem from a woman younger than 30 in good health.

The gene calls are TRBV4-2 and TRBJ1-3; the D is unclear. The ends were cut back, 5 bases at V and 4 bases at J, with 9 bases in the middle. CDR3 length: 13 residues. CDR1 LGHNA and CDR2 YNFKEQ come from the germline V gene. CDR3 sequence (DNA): TGTGCCAGCAGCGTTCACCAGGGAAACACCATATATTTT. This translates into CASSVHQGNTIYF.

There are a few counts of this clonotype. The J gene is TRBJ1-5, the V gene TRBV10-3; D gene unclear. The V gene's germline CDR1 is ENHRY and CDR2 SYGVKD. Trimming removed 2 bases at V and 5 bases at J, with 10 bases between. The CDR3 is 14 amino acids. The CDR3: CAISEDGGDQPQHF. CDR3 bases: TGTGCCATCAGTGAGGATGGCGGGGATCAGCCCCAGCATTTT.

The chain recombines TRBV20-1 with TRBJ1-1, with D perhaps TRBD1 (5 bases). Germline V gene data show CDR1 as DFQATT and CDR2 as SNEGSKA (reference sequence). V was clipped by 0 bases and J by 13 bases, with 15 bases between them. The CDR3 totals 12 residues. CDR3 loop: CSAREGGGYDFF. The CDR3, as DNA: TGCAGTGCTAGAGAGGGGGGGGGGTACGATTTCTTT.

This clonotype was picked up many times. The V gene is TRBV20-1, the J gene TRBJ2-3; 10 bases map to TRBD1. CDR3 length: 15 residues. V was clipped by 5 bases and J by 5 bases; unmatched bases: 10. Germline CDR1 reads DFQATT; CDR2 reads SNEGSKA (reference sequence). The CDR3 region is CSARSDRGLKDTQYF. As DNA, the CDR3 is TGCAGTGCTCGGTCCGACAGGGGGCTTAAAGATACGCAGTATTTT.

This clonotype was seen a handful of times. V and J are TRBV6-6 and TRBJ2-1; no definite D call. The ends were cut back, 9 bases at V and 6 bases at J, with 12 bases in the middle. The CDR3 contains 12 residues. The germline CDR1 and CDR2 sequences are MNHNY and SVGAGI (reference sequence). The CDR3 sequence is CASQLVSNEQFF. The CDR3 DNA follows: TGTGCCAGTCAGTTGGTTTCCAATGAGCAGTTCTTC.

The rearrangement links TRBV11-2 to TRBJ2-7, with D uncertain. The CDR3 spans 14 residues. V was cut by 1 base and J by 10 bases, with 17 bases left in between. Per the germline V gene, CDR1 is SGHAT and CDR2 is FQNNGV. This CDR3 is CASSLGSEDSYQYF. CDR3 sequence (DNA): TGTGCCAGCAGCTTAGGGTCTGAAGACTCCTACCAGTACTTC. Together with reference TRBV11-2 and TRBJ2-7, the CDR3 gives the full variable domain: EAGVAQSPRYKIIEKRQSVAFWCNPISGHATLYWYQQILGQGPKLLIQFQNNGVVDDSQLPKDRFSAERLKGVDSTLKIQPAKLEDSAVYLCASSLGSEDSYQYFGPGTRLTVT.

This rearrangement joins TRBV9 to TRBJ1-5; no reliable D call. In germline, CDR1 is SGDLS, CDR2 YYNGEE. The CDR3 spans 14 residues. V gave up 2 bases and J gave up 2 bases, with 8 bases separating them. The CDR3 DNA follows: TGTGCCAGCAGCGTCGGAATAGGCAATCAGCCCCAGCATTTT. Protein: CASSVGIGNQPQHF.

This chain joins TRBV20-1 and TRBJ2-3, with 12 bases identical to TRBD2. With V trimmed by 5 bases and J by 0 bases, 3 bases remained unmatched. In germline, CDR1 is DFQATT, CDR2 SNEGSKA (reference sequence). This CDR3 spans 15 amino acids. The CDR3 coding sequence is TGCAGTGCTCTAGCGGGGGGGCTGAGCACAGATACGCAGTATTTT. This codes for CSALAGGLSTDTQYF.

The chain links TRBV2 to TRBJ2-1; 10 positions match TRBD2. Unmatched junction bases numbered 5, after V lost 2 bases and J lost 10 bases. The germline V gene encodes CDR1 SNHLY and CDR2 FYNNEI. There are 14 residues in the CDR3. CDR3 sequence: CASSELAGVEEQFF. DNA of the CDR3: TGTGCCAGCAGTGAACTAGCGGGAGTAGAAGAGCAGTTCTTC.

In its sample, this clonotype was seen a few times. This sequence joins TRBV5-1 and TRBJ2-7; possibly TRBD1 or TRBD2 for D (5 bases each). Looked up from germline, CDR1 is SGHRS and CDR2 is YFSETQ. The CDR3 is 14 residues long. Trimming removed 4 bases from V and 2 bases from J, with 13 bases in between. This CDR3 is CASSGGRDPYEQYF. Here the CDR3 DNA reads TGCGCCAGCAGCGGGGGACGGGACCCCTACGAGCAGTACTTC.

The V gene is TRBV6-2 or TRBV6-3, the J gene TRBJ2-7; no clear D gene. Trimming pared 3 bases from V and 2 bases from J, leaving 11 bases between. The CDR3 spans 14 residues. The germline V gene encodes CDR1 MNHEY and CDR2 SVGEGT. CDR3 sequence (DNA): TGTGCCAGCAGTTATTCCGTGGGAACCTACGAGCAGTACTTC. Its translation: CASSYSVGTYEQYF.

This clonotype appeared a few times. Here the CDR3 DNA reads TGCGCCAGCAGCTTGGACGCCCGCTCCTACGAGCAGTACTTC. Residues: CASSLDARSYEQYF. The chain employs TRBV5-1 and TRBJ2-7; D unclear. The germline V gene encodes CDR1 SGHRS and CDR2 YFSETQ. This CDR3 has 14 residues. The V and J ends lost 0 bases and 0 bases respectively, with 7 bases between them.

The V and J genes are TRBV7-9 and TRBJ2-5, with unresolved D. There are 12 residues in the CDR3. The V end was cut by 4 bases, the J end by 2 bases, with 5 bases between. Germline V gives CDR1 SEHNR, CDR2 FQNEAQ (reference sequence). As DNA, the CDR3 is TGTGCCAGCAGCTCTATACAAGAGACCCAGTACTTC. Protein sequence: CASSSIQETQYF.

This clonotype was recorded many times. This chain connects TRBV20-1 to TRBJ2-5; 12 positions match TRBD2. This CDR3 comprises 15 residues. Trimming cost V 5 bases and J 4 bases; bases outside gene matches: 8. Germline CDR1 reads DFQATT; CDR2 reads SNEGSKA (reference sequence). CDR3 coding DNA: TGCAGTGCTCAATCTAGCGGGAGGGCCCGAGAGACCCAGTACTTC. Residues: CSAQSSGRARETQYF.

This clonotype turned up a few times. The DNA of the CDR3 is TGCAGTGCACCTAGCGGGGGGGCGTACGAGCAGTACTTC. This codes for CSAPSGGAYEQYF. The V gene is TRBV20-1, the J gene TRBJ2-7; 12 bases agree with TRBD2. Per germline, CDR1 DFQATT and CDR2 SNEGSKA (reference sequence). CDR3 length equals 13 residues. With 6 bases clipped from V and 4 bases from J, the junction kept 4 bases outside the gene matches.

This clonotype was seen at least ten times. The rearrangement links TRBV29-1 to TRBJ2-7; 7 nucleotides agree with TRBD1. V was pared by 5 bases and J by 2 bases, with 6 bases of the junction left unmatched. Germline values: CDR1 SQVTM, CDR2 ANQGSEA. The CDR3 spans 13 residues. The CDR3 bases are TGCAGCGTTCTTTTGGGACAGCCCTACGAGCAGTACTTC. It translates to CSVLLGQPYEQYF.

CDR3 residues: CASSDRFNSPLHF. In nucleotides, the CDR3 is TGTGCCAGCAGCGACCGGTTTAATTCACCCCTCCACTTT. The chain couples TRBV6-1 to TRBJ1-6; D gene uncertain. Germline CDR1 reads MNHNS; CDR2 reads SASEGT. V lost 6 bases, J lost 6 bases, and 9 bases lay in between. This CDR3 has 13 amino acids.

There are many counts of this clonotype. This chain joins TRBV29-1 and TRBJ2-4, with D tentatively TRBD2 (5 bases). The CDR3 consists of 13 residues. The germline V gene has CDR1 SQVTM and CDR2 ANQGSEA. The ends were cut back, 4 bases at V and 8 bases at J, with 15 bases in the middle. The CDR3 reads CSVVPQLGDIQYF. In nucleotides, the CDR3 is TGCAGCGTTGTCCCCCAACTCGGGGACATTCAGTACTTC.

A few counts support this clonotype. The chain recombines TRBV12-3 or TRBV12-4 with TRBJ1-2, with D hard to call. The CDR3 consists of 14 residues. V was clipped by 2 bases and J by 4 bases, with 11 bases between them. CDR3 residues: CASSLFGSIYGYTF. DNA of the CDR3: TGTGCCAGCAGTTTATTCGGCTCGATCTATGGCTACACCTTC.

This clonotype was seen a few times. The chain's CDR3 is CASSEYVTGDYEQYF. The CDR3 DNA sequence: TGTGCCAGCAGTGAATATGTGACAGGGGACTACGAGCAGTACTTC. The chain combines TRBV25-1 with TRBJ2-7; 8 bases map to TRBD1. Germline CDR1 is MGHDK and CDR2 is SYGVNS. Germline trimming cut 0 bases from V and 3 bases from J; bases unmatched to any gene: 4. This CDR3 contains 15 residues.

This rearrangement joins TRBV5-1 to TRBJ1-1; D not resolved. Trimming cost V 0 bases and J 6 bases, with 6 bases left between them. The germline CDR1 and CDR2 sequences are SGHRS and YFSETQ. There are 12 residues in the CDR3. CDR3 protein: CASSLGEAEAFF. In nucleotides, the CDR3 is TGCGCCAGCAGCTTGGGTGAGGCTGAAGCTTTCTTT. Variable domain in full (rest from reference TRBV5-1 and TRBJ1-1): KAGVTQTPRYLIKTRGQQVTLSCSPISGHRSVSWYQQTPGQGLQFLFEYFSETQRNKGNFPGRFSGRQFSNSRSEMNVSTLELGDSALYLCASSLGEAEAFFGQGTRLTVV.

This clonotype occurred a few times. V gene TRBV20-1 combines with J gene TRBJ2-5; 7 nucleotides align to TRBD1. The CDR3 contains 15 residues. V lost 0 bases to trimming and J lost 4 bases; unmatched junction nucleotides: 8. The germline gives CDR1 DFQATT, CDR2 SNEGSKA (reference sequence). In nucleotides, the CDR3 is TGCAGTGCTAGAGATTTAAGGGGGCTCCGAGAGACCCAGTACTTC. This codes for CSARDLRGLRETQYF.

The CDR3 region has the DNA TGTGCCAGCAGCTCTCCTACTAGCGGGGGTCACGCAGATACGCAGTATTTT. Translating gives CASSSPTSGGHADTQYF. This chain uses TRBV6-1 with TRBJ2-3, with 11 nucleotides matching TRBD2. Unmatched junction bases numbered 12, after V lost 6 bases and J lost 4 bases. CDR1 is MNHNS and CDR2 is SASEGT in the germline V gene. The CDR3 is 17 residues long.

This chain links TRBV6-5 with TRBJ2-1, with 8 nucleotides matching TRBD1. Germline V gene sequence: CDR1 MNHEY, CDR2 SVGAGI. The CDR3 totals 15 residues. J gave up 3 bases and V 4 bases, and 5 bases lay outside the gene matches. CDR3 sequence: CASSFRTGIYNEQFF. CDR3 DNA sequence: TGTGCCAGCAGTTTCCGGACAGGGATCTACAATGAGCAGTTCTTC.

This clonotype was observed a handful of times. CDR3 nucleotides: TGCAGTGCTAGAAATGCACTACAGGGGACGAACACTGAAGCTTTCTTT. This gives the protein CSARNALQGTNTEAFF. The chain has TRBV20-1 and TRBJ1-1, with 7 positions matching TRBD1. Germline CDR1 reads DFQATT; CDR2 reads SNEGSKA (reference sequence). CDR3 length: 16 residues. V gave up 2 bases and J gave up 1 base; unmatched junction bases: 10.

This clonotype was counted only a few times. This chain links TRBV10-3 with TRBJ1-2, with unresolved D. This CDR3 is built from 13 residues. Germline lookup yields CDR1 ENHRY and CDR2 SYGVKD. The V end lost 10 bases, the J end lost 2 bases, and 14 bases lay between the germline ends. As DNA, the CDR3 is TGTGCCAGCGCTAGTGAAGGGAACTATGGCTACACCTTC. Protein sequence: CASASEGNYGYTF.

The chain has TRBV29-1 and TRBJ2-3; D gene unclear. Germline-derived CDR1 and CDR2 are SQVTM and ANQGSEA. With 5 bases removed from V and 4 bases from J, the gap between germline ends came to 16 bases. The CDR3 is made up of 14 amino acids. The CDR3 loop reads CSVSLLVRADTQYF. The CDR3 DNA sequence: TGCAGCGTTAGTTTGCTAGTAAGGGCAGATACGCAGTATTTT.

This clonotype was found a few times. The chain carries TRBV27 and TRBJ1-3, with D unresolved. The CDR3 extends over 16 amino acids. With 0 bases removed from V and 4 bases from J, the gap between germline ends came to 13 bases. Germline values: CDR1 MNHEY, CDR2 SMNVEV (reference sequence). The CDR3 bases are TGTGCCAGCAGTTTATCCTGGGCAGCAGCCGGAAACACCATATATTTT. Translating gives CASSLSWAAAGNTIYF.